This T cell receptor (beta chain) was found in a study of blood T cell repertoires in COVID-19. Study at large: PBMCs, B-cell-depleted T cells, or T cells provided the cDNA or gDNA that made up the material.

Assay: immunoSEQ multiplex PCR; the TCRdb copy retains only in-frame clones and omits some. Of 130,000 or so clones listed, 85% to 90% are singletons. CDR3 length: 15 residues. Trimming removed 2 bases from V and 4 bases from J; junction bases left unmatched: 3. Germline V lookup: CDR1 MNHEY, CDR2 SVGAGI. This chain connects TRBV6-5 to TRBJ1-2; 11 positions agree with TRBD1. This clonotype was sampled from a woman in her sixties or seventies with acute or convalescent COVID-19. The specimen was peripheral blood. The DNA of the CDR3 is TGTGCCAGCAGTTACCGCGGACAGGGGGCCTATGGCTACACCTTC. This sequence encodes CASSYRGQGAYGYTF.